This T cell receptor (beta chain) emerged from a study of blood T cell repertoires in COVID-19. Across the study: Sources were T cells, B-cell-depleted T cells, or PBMCs; the material itself was cDNA or gDNA.

The table came from immunoSEQ multiplex PCR; TCRdb's copy has only in-frame clones and leaves some out. The sample has a few hundred thousand clones, 85% to 90% seen once; the top ten hold almost 4.5%. This clone was seen once. Germline CDR1 SGHDT, CDR2 YYEEEE. The CDR3 extends over 16 amino acids. V shed 4 bases, J shed 5 bases, and the junction held 12 bases outside the gene matches. The chain has TRBV5-6 and TRBJ2-1; 7 nucleotides match TRBD1. Sequencing input: peripheral blood. This TCR was recovered from a man in his forties or fifties with acute or convalescent COVID-19. CDR3 DNA: TGTGCCAGCAGCCTTAACCAGGGGGAAATCAACAATGAGCAGTTCTTC. Encoded protein: CASSLNQGEINNEQFF. The complete variable domain, with remaining parts taken from reference TRBV5-6 and TRBJ2-1, reads DAGVTQSPTHLIKTRGQQVTLRCSPKSGHDTVSWYQQALGQGPQFIFQYYEEEERQRGNFPDRFSGHQFPNYSSELNVNALLLGDSALYLCASSLNQGEINNEQFFGPGTRLTVL.